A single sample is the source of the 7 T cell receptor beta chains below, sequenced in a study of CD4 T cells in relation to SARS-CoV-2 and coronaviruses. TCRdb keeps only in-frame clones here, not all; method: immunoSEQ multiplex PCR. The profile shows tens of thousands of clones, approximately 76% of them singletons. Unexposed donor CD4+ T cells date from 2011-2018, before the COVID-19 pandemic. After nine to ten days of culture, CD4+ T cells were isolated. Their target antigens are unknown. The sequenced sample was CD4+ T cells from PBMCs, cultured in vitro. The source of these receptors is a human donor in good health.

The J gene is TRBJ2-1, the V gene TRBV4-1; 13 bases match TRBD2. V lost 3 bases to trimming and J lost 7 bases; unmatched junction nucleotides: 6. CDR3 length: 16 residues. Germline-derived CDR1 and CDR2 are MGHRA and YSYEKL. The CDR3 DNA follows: TGCGCCAGCAGCCAGGGACTAGCGGGATATAGAAATGAGCAGTTCTTC. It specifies CASSQGLAGYRNEQFF.

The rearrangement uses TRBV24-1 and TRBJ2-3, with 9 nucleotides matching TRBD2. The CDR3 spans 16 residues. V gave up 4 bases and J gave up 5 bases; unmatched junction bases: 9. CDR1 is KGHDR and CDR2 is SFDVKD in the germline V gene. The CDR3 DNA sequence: TGTGCCACCAGTGACCACATAGCGGGAGATTTAGATACGCAGTATTTT. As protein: CATSDHIAGDLDTQYF.

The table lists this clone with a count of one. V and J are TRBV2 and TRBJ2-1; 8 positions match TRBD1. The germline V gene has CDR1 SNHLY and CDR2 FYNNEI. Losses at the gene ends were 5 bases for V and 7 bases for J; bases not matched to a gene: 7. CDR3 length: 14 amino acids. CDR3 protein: CASSKTGVANEQFF. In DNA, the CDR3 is TGTGCCAGCAGTAAGACAGGGGTGGCGAATGAGCAGTTCTTC.

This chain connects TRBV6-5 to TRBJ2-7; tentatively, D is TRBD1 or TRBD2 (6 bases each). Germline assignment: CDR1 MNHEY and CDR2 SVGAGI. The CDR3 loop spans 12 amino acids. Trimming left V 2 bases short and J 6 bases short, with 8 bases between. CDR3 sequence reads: CASSYTGAEQYF. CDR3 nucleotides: TGTGCCAGCAGTTACACGGGGGCCGAGCAGTACTTC.

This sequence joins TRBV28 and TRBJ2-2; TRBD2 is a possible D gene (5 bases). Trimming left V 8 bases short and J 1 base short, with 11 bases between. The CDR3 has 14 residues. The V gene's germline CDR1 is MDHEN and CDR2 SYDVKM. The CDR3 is CASGLSENTGELFF. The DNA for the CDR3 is TGTGCCAGCGGACTTTCCGAGAACACCGGGGAGCTGTTTTTT.

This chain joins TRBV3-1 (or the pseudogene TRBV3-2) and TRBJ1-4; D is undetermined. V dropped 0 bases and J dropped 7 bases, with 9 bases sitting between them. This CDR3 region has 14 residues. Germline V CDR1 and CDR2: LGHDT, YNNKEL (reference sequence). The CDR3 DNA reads TGTGCCAGCAGCCAAGAGTCGGGCACTGAAAAACTGTTTTTT. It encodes CASSQESGTEKLFF.

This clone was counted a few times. CDR3 sequence: CASSRGQGGPGNTIYF. CDR3 bases: TGTGCCAGTAGTAGGGGACAGGGAGGGCCCGGAAACACCATATATTTT. J is TRBJ1-3 and V is TRBV19; 9 nucleotides match TRBD1. Germline V gene lookup returns CDR1 LNHDA and CDR2 SQIVND (reference sequence). V lost 4 bases and J lost 4; bases outside the gene matches: 8. The CDR3 is 16 residues long.